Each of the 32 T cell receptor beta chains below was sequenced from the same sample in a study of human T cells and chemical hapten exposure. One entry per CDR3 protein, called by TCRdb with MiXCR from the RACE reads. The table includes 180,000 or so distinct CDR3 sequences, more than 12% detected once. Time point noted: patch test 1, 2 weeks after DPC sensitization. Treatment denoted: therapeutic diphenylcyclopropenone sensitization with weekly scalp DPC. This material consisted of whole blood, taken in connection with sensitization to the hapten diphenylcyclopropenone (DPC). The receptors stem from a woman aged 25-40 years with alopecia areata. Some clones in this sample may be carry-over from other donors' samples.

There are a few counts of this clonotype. CDR3 loop: CASSFSNRRSPLHF. CDR3 coding DNA: TGTGCCAGCAGTTTTTCGAACAGGAGGTCACCCCTCCACTTT. V is TRBV28 and J is TRBJ1-6, with D perhaps matching TRBD1 (5 bases). V was cut by 3 bases and J by 10 bases, with 13 bases left in between. The CDR3 is made up of 14 amino acids. CDR1 MDHEN and CDR2 SYDVKM come from the germline V gene.

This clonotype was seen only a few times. CDR3 loop: CASSVRALNTEAFF. The CDR3 DNA reads TGCGCCAGCAGTGTCAGGGCCTTGAACACTGAAGCTTTCTTT. This rearrangement joins TRBV10-2 to TRBJ1-1; the D gene is possibly TRBD1 (5 bases). The germline V and J ends were trimmed by 4 bases and 0 bases, with 9 bases remaining between them. CDR1 WSHSY and CDR2 SAAADI come from the germline V gene. The CDR3 runs to 14 residues.

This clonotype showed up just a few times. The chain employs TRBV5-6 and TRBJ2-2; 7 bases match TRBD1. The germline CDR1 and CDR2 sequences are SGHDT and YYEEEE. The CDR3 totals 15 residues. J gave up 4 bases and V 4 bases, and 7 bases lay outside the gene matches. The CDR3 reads CASSPTGPSTGELFF. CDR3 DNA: TGTGCCAGCAGCCCGACAGGGCCCAGCACCGGGGAGCTGTTTTTT.

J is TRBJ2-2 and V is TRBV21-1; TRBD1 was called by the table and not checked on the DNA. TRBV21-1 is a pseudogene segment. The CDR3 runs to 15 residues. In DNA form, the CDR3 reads TGTGCCAGCAGCAACCCCCGAATTAGGGCCGGGGAGCTGTTTTTT. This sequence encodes CASSNPRIRAGELFF.

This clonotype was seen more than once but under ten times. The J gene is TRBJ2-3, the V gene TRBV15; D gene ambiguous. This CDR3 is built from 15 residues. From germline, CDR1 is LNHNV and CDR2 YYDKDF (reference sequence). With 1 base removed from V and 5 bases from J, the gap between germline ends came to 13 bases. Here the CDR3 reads CATSRGRGLLDTQYF. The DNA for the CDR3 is TGTGCCACCAGCAGAGGAAGAGGTCTTTTAGATACGCAGTATTTT.

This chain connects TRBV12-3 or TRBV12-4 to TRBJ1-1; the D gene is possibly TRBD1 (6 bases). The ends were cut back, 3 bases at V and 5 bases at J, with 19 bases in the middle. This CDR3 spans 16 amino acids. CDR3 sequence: CASSLGAGSEGTEAFF. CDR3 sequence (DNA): TGTGCCAGCAGTTTGGGGGCAGGCTCGGAGGGGACTGAAGCTTTCTTT.

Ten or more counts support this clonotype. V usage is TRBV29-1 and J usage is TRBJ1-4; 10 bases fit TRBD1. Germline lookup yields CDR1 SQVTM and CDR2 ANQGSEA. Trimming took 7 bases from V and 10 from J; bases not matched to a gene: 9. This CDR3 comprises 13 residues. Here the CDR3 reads CSASGQGSGKLFF. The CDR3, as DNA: TGCAGCGCTTCGGGACAGGGGTCCGGAAAACTGTTTTTT.

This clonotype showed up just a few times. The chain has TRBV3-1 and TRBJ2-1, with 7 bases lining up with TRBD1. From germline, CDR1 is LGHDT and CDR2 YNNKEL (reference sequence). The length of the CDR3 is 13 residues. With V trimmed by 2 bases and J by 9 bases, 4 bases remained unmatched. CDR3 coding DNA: TGTGCCAGCAGCCAAATTGAGGGGGCTGAGCAGTTCTTC. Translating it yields CASSQIEGAEQFF.

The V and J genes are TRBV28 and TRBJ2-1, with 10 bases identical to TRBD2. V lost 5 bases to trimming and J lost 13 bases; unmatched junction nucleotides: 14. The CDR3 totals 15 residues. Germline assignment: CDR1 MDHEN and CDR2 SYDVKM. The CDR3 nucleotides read TGTGCCAGCAGTGCATCCGGGACTAGCGATCTCGTCCAGTTCTTC. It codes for CASSASGTSDLVQFF.

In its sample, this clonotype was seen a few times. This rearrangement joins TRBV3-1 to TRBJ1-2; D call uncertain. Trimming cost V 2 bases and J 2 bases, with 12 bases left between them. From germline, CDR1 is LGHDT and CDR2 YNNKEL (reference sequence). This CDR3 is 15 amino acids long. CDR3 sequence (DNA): TGTGCCAGCAGCCAAAACCCCGGACTGAACTATGGCTACACCTTC. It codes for CASSQNPGLNYGYTF.

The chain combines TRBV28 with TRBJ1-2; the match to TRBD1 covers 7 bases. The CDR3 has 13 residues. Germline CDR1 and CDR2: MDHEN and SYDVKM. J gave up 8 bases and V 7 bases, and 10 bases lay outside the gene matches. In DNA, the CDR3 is TGTGCCAGCATAGGAGGGGGCGCTTCCGGCTACACCTTC. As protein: CASIGGGASGYTF.

This CDR3 reads CASSLTGDYNEQFF. DNA for the CDR3: TGTGCCAGCAGCCTGACAGGGGACTACAATGAGCAGTTCTTC. The gene calls are TRBV11-2 and TRBJ2-1; TRBD1 matches at 8 bases. CDR3 size: 14 residues. V shed 5 bases, J shed 3 bases, and the junction held 3 bases outside the gene matches. The germline gives CDR1 SGHAT, CDR2 FQNNGV. Based on the CDR3 plus reference TRBV11-2 and TRBJ2-1, the full variable domain is EAGVAQSPRYKIIEKRQSVAFWCNPISGHATLYWYQQILGQGPKLLIQFQNNGVVDDSQLPKDRFSAERLKGVDSTLKIQPAKLEDSAVYLCASSLTGDYNEQFFGPGTRLTVL.

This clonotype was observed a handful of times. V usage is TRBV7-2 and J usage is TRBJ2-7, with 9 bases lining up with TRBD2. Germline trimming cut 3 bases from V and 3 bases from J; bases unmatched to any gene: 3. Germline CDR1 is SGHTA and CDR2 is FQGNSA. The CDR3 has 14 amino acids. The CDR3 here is CASSFSSGVYEQYF. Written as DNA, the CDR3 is TGTGCCAGCAGCTTTTCTAGCGGGGTCTACGAGCAGTACTTC.

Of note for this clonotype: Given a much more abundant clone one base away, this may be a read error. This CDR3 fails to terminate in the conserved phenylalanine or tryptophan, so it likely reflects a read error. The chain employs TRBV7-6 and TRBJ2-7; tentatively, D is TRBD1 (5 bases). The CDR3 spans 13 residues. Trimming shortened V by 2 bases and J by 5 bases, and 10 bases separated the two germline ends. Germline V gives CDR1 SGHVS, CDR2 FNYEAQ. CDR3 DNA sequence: TGTGCCAGCAGCTTAATCTTGGGGCACGAGCAGTACTTG. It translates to CASSLILGHEQYL.

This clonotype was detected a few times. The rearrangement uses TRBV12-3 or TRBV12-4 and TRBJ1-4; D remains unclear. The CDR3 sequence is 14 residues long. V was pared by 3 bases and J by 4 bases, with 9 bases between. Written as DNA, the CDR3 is TGTGCCAGCAGTTTCCGGCAGGATAATGAAAAACTGTTTTTT. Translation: CASSFRQDNEKLFF.

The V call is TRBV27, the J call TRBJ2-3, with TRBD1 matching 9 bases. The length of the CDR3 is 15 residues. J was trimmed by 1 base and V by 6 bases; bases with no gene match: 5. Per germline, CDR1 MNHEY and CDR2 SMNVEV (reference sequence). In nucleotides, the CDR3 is TGTGCCAGCAGAGCATGGACAGGGGGCACAGATACGCAGTATTTT. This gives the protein CASRAWTGGTDTQYF.

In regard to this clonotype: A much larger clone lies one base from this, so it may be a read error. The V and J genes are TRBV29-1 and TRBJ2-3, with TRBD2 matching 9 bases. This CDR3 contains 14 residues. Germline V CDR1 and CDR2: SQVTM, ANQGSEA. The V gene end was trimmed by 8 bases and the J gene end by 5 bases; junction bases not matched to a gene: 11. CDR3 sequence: CSIGRLAERDTQYF. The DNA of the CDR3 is TGCAGCATTGGTCGACTAGCGGAGAGAGATACGCAGTATTTT.

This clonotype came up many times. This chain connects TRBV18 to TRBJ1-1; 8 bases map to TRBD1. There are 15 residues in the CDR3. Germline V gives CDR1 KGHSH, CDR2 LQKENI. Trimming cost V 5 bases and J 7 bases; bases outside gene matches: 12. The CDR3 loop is CASSTGQDGLNEAFF. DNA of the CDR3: TGTGCCAGCTCAACGGGACAGGACGGTCTTAATGAAGCTTTCTTT.

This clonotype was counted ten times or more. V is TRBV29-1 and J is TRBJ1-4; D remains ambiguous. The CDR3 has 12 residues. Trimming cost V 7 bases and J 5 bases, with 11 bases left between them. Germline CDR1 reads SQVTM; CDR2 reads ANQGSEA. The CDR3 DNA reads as TGCAGCGCCGGGCGTGCGAATGAAAAACTGTTTTTT. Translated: CSAGRANEKLFF.

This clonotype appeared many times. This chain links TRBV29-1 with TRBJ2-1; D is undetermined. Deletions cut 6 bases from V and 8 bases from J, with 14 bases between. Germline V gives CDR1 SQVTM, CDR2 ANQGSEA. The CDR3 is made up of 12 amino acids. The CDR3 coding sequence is TGCAGCGTGGCCCTCGCCCGACATGAGCAGTTCTTC. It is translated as CSVALARHEQFF.

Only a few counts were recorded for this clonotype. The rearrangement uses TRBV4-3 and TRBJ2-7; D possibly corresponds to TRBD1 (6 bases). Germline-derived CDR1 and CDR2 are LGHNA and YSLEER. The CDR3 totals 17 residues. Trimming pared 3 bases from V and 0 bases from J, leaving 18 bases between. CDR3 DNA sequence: TGCGCCAGCAGCCAGGCAAAAAACAGGGAGAGCTCCTACGAGCAGTACTTC. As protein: CASSQAKNRESSYEQYF.

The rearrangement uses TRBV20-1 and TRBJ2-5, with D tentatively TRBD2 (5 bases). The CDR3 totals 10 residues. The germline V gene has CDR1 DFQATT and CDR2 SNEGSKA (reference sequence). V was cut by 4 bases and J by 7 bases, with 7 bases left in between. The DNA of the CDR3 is TGCAGTGCTATACGGGGGACCCAGTACTTC. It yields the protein CSAIRGTQYF.

CDR3 sequence: CASSPETGSYTEAFF. CDR3 nucleotide sequence: TGCGCCAGCAGCCCCGAGACAGGATCGTACACTGAAGCTTTCTTT. The V and J genes are TRBV5-1 and TRBJ1-1, with a tentative D call TRBD1 (6 bases). CDR3 length: 15 amino acids. The germline V and J ends were trimmed by 4 bases and 3 bases, with 16 bases remaining between them. From germline, CDR1 is SGHRS and CDR2 YFSETQ.

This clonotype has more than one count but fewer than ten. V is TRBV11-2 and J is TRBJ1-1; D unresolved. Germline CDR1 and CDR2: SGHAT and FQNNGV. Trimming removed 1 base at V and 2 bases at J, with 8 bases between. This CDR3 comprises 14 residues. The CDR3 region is CASSLGSANTEAFF. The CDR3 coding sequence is TGTGCCAGCAGCTTAGGATCCGCTAACACTGAAGCTTTCTTT.

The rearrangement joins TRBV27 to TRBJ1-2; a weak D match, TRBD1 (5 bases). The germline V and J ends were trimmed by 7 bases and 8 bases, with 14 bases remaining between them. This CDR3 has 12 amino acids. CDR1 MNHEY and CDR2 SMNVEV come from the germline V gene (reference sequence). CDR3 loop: CASTTGRSGYTF. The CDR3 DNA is TGTGCCAGCACCACAGGACGTAGCGGCTACACCTTC.

The CDR3: CAISEMGNTEAFF. CDR3 nucleotide sequence: TGTGCCATCAGTGAGATGGGGAACACTGAAGCTTTCTTT. The rearrangement links TRBV10-3 to TRBJ1-1; D unclear. Trimming stripped 2 bases from V and 1 base from J, with 5 bases between. This CDR3 region has 13 residues. CDR1 ENHRY and CDR2 SYGVKD come from the germline V gene.

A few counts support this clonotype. The CDR3 region is CSVGTGGLAGELFF. The CDR3 region has the DNA TGCAGCGTAGGGACAGGGGGCTTGGCCGGGGAGCTGTTTTTT. The V gene is TRBV29-1, the J gene TRBJ2-2; 12 positions match TRBD1. Germline V gene sequence: CDR1 SQVTM, CDR2 ANQGSEA. With 6 bases clipped from V and 6 bases from J, the junction kept 5 bases outside the gene matches. This CDR3 comprises 14 residues.

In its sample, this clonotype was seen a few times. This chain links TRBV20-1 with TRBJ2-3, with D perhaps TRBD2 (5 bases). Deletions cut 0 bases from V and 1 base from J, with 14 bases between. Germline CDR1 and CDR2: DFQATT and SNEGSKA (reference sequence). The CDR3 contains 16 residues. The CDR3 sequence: CSARDLTRSGTDTQYF. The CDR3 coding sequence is TGCAGTGCTAGAGATTTAACTAGGTCAGGCACAGATACGCAGTATTTT.

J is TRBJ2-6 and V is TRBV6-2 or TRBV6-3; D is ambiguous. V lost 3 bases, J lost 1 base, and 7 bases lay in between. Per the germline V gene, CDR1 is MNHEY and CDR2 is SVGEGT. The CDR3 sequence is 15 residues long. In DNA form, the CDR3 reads TGTGCCAGCAGTTATCGGCTGTCTGGGGCCAACGTCCTGACTTTC. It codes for CASSYRLSGANVLTF.

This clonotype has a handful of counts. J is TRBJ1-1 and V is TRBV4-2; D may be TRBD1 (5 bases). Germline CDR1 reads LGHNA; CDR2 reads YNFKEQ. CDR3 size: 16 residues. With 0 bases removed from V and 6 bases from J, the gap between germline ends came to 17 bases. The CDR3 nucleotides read TGTGCCAGCAGCCAAGAACCGTCCGGGGCCCTGTCTGAAGCTTTCTTT. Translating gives CASSQEPSGALSEAFF.

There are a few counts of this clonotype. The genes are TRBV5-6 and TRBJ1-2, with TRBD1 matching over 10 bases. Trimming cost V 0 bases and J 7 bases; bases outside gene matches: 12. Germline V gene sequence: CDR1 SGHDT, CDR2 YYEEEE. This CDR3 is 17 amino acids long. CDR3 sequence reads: CASSLGRSGTGEGGYTF. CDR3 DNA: TGTGCCAGCAGCTTGGGAAGATCCGGGACAGGGGAAGGTGGCTACACCTTC. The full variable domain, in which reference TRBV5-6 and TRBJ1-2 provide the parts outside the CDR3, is DAGVTQSPTHLIKTRGQQVTLRCSPKSGHDTVSWYQQALGQGPQFIFQYYEEEERQRGNFPDRFSGHQFPNYSSELNVNALLLGDSALYLCASSLGRSGTGEGGYTFGSGTRLTVV.

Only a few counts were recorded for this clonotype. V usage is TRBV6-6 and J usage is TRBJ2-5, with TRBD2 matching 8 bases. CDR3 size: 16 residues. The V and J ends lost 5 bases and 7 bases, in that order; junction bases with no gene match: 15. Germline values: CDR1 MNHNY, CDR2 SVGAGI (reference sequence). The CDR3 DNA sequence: TGTGCCAGCAGTCAACAAGGCGGGGGGCTAGAGGGGACCCAGTACTTC. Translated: CASSQQGGGLEGTQYF.